This TCR beta chain was recovered during a study of cytotoxic CD8 clonotypes in ibrutinib-treated CLL (dated by TCRdb to about 2021). Some background on the complete study: The cohort was composed of approximately 11 relapsed/refractory and roughly 16 treatment-naive patients; IGHV unmutated status was identified in under 18 patients. An average of about 250,000 productive templates and 94,082 productive rearrangements was obtained per sample. Cryopreserved peripheral blood mononuclear cells were obtained prior to treatment, at the time of response, and at either disease progression or sustained remission. The response samples were drawn at a median of roughly twelve months into treatment, with a range of about 6 to 40 months. Of the approximately 91 people in the trial, about two dozen had longitudinal samples available. Every sample from remission and from progressive disease was obtained while the patients were still on ibrutinib. Responses were partial in roughly 24 patients and complete in 2; after median 68 months follow-up, roughly 14 stayed in remission and roughly twelve progressed.

Overall results and qualifications from the work: Public clonotypes were rare and either contracted or stayed stable during treatment, and the rise in clonality at ibrutinib response reflected the expansion of private clonotypes. At ibrutinib response clonality went up, during sustained remission it held steady, and at progression it dropped back toward baseline. Baseline clonality was found to be higher than that of age-matched healthy donors and was strongly correlated with circulating CD8+ T-cell counts. Sampling times were not matched between sustained-remission and progressing patients, and lymph node repertoires were not studied.

A note on this clone: It lacks a known antigen. No much larger clone is present one base from it, and per-base qualities are unavailable.

A MiSeq instrument was used for deep resolution sequencing, which targeted depths ranging from 1 in 1 million up to 1 in 200,000 T cells, with coverage averaging 10x for each clonotype. TCR beta libraries were generated with the immunoSEQ hsTCRB Kit. As for the authors' bioinformatics: The data were analyzed with ImmunoSEQ Analyzer and ImmunoSEQ Data Assistant, and V, D and J gene assignments followed IMGT definitions. Clonality was computed as one minus normalized Shannon entropy of productive rearrangement frequencies, ranging from 0 to 1. Only overrepresented clonotypes making up at least 0.05% of each patient's repertoire were included in the public clonotype analysis. About a dozen age-matched healthy donor repertoires from immuneACCESS served as clonality controls. The clones in this table, taken by TCRdb from immuneACCESS, are in-frame only. Not every clone is retained; where verified, under half of the shortfall comes from an unresolved V gene, and the cause of the rest is unknown. V, J and clone size are those of that table, while D and trimming were read from the DNA. The sample has about 150,000 clones on record, roughly three quarters of them singletons. The ten largest clones capture roughly 12% of the sample.

The sample's time point, from its label and the paper: 12 months on ibrutinib. For TCR beta library preparation, roughly 2 micrograms of genomic DNA were extracted from the cryopreserved PBMCs. Longitudinal blood samples from CLL patients on ibrutinib monotherapy underwent high-throughput TCR beta sequencing. The patients took part in an open-label, single-center phase 2 trial of ibrutinib monotherapy. Including the terminal cysteine and phenylalanine, the CDR3 comprises 13 residues. Only the CDR3 DNA is retained, 39 bases long and in frame from the first base. V gives up 0 bases and J gives up 5 bases, and the segment between their germline ends measures 8 bases. The germline V gene yields MGHRA for CDR1 and YSYEKL for CDR2.

The rearrangement joined TRBV4-1 to TRBJ2-7; matching of 5 bases hints at TRBD2 as the D gene. The input for sequencing was PBMCs, taken after 12 months of ibrutinib treatment. This clonotype was sampled from a human donor with chronic lymphocytic leukemia. The DNA sequence follows: TGCGCCAGCAGCCAAGAAAAACTAGACGAGCAGTACTTC. Translated, it reads CASSQEKLDEQYF.